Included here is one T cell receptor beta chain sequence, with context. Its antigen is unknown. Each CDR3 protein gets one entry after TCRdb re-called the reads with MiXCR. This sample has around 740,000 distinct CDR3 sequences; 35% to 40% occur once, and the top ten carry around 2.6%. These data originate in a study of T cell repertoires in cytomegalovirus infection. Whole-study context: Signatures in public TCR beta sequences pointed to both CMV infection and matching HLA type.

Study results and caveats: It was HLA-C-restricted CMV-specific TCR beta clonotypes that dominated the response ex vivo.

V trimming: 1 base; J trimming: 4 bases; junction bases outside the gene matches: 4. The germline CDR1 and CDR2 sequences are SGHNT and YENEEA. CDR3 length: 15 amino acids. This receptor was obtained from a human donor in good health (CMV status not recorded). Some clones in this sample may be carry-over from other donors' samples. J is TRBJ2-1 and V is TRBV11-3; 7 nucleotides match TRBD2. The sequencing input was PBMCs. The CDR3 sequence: CASSLGTSAYNEQFF. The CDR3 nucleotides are TGTGCCAGCAGCTTAGGAACTAGCGCGTACAATGAGCAGTTCTTC.